The 29 T cell receptor beta chains reported below all come from one sample, sequenced in a study of blood T cell repertoires in COVID-19. The data were produced by immunoSEQ multiplex PCR, yet TCRdb's version contains in-frame clones alone and is incomplete. The table lists hundreds of thousands of clones, approximately 89% of them singletons, with less than 3.5% in the top ten. Material for sequencing was peripheral blood. The receptors were gathered from a woman aged 18-29 years who had recovered from COVID-19.

This chain connects TRBV30 to TRBJ1-1; D may be TRBD1 (6 bases). The CDR3 is made up of 12 amino acids. In germline, CDR1 is GTSNPN, CDR2 SVGIG (reference sequence). Trimming removed 5 bases from V and 1 base from J, with 8 bases in between. CDR3 nucleotide sequence: TGTGCCTGGGGGACATCGAACACTGAAGCTTTCTTT. This gives the protein CAWGTSNTEAFF.

The chain is built from TRBV29-1 and TRBJ1-1; TRBD1 might be the D (5 bases). The V gene's germline CDR1 is SQVTM and CDR2 ANQGSEA. The CDR3 contains 13 residues. The V end lost 6 bases, the J end lost 4 bases, and 15 bases lay between the germline ends. CDR3 sequence reads: CSVSGGYGTEAFF. For the CDR3, the DNA is TGCAGCGTCTCTGGGGGGTACGGCACTGAAGCTTTCTTT.

The V call is TRBV25-1, the J call TRBJ1-4; 8 bases match TRBD1. CDR1 is MGHDK and CDR2 is SYGVNS in the germline V gene. The CDR3 has 15 residues. The junction had 8 bases not matched to a gene; V was cut back by 3 bases and J by 8 bases. CDR3 sequence reads: CASSESGTGLEKLFF. In DNA form, the CDR3 reads TGTGCCAGCAGTGAGTCCGGGACAGGTTTGGAAAAACTGTTTTTT.

This clone appeared once. The gene calls are TRBV5-1 and TRBJ1-1, with TRBD1 as a possible D gene (6 bases). The V end lost 1 base, the J end lost 0 bases, and 10 bases lay between the germline ends. The V gene's germline CDR1 is SGHRS and CDR2 YFSETQ. This CDR3 comprises 15 residues. CDR3 loop: CASSLLGALNTEAFF. DNA of the CDR3: TGCGCCAGCAGCTTGTTGGGGGCCCTGAACACTGAAGCTTTCTTT.

The V and J genes are TRBV21-1 and TRBJ2-7; the table's D call, TRBD1, has no DNA check behind it. TRBV21-1 is a pseudogene. The CDR3 spans 15 residues. CDR3 sequence reads: CASSKGDSAFDEQYV. The CDR3 DNA follows: TGTGCCAGCAGCAAAGGGGACAGCGCATTCGACGAGCAGTACGTC.

The chain recombines TRBV24-1 with TRBJ2-5; tentatively, D is TRBD1 (6 bases). V dropped 5 bases and J dropped 5 bases, with 14 bases sitting between them. Looked up from germline, CDR1 is KGHDR and CDR2 is SFDVKD. This CDR3 has 14 residues. CDR3 DNA: TGTGCCACCAGTGGGCATCAGGGGCAGGAGACCCAGTACTTC. This codes for CATSGHQGQETQYF.

The DNA for the CDR3 is TGTGCCAGCAGTTACGGGCTTTTGGTGCGAACTGAAGCTTTCTTT. This translates into CASSYGLLVRTEAFF. This chain joins TRBV6-5 and TRBJ1-1; D unclear. The CDR3 sequence is 15 residues long. Germline V gene lookup returns CDR1 MNHEY and CDR2 SVGAGI. Trimming took off 2 bases at V and 5 bases at J, with 15 bases between the two ends.

This clone was observed a few times. The chain is built from TRBV7-8 and TRBJ1-5, with a tentative D call TRBD1 (5 bases). In germline, CDR1 is SGHVS, CDR2 FQNEAQ. V dropped 2 bases and J dropped 2 bases, with 13 bases sitting between them. The CDR3 runs to 16 residues. CDR3 in DNA: TGTGCCAGCAGCTTATATGGGGCGCAAGGCAATCAGCCCCAGCATTTT. Its protein product is CASSLYGAQGNQPQHF.

This chain uses TRBV29-1 with TRBJ2-2; perhaps TRBD1 as D (7 bases). The CDR3 contains 14 residues. Trimming took 4 bases from V and 7 from J, leaving 16 bases between them. Germline loops: CDR1 SQVTM, CDR2 ANQGSEA. As DNA, the CDR3 is TGCAGCGTTGCCTGGAGGGGGCGGGGCGGGGAGCTGTTTTTT. This translates into CSVAWRGRGGELFF.

The CDR3 region is CASSQATGGFRNEQFF. CDR3 DNA sequence: TGCGCCAGCAGCCAAGCTACAGGGGGTTTCCGCAATGAGCAGTTCTTC. The chain carries TRBV4-3 and TRBJ2-1; 8 bases fit TRBD1. The CDR3 consists of 16 residues. From germline, CDR1 is LGHNA and CDR2 YSLEER. Trimming took 1 base from V and 6 from J; bases not matched to a gene: 8.

The CDR3 bases are TGTGCCAGCAGCCAAGCCGGGACACTTAACACCGGGGAGCTGTTTTTT. Protein product: CASSQAGTLNTGELFF. V and J are TRBV3-1 (or the pseudogene TRBV3-2) and TRBJ2-2, with D possibly TRBD1 on 6 matching bases. CDR3 length: 16 residues. Trimming took off 1 base at V and 2 bases at J, with 11 bases between the two ends. CDR1 is LGHDT, CDR2 YNNKEL, per germline (reference sequence).

The CDR3 DNA is TGTGCCTGGAGTGACCCCCTAAGGAGGAGCAATCAGCCCCAGCATTTT. This codes for CAWSDPLRRSNQPQHF. The gene calls are TRBV30 and TRBJ1-5, with D unclear. The V and J ends lost 1 base and 1 base respectively, with 14 bases between them. Germline V lookup: CDR1 GTSNPN, CDR2 SVGIG (reference sequence). The CDR3 extends over 16 amino acids.

This rearrangement joins TRBV24-1 to TRBJ2-3; 10 bases align to TRBD2. Trimming removed 1 base from V and 2 bases from J; junction bases left unmatched: 17. Germline V gene lookup returns CDR1 KGHDR and CDR2 SFDVKD. This CDR3 spans 21 amino acids. CDR3 coding DNA: TGTGCCACCAGTGATTTCGTTTGGGCTAGCGGGAGCCAAAGTTTCACAGATACGCAGTATTTT. It codes for CATSDFVWASGSQSFTDTQYF.

CDR3 DNA sequence: TGTGCCAGTAGTATAGATCTACAGGAGAGCTCCTACAATGAGCAGTTCTTC. As protein: CASSIDLQESSYNEQFF. The chain has TRBV19 and TRBJ2-1; weak D call: TRBD1 (5 bases). Trimming removed 0 bases from V and 0 bases from J, with 12 bases in between. CDR3 length: 17 residues. Germline V CDR1 and CDR2: LNHDA, SQIVND (reference sequence).

V usage is TRBV28 and J usage is TRBJ1-1, with a possible D match to TRBD1 (6 bases). This CDR3 has 16 residues. Germline V gives CDR1 MDHEN, CDR2 SYDVKM. The V gene lost 10 bases and the J gene lost 3 bases, with 24 bases spanning the gap. CDR3: CAIGVFAWGQDTEAFF. Here the CDR3 DNA reads TGTGCCATCGGGGTTTTTGCATGGGGGCAGGACACTGAAGCTTTCTTT. Full variable domain (rest looked up from reference TRBV28 and TRBJ1-1): DVKVTQSSRYLVKRTGEKVFLECVQDMDHENMFWYRQDPGLGLRLIYFSYDVKMKEKGDIPEGYSVSREKKERFSLILESASTNQTSMYLCAIGVFAWGQDTEAFFGQGTRLTVV.

The chain uses TRBV18 and TRBJ1-2; possibly TRBD1 for D (5 bases). This CDR3 is built from 13 residues. With 2 bases removed from V and 6 bases from J, the gap between germline ends came to 10 bases. The V gene's germline CDR1 is KGHSH and CDR2 LQKENI. The CDR3 here is CASSPGAGDGYTF. The CDR3 DNA sequence: TGTGCCAGCTCACCAGGGGCAGGTGATGGCTACACCTTC.

The V and J genes are TRBV3-1 (or the pseudogene TRBV3-2) and TRBJ2-5; 9 bases fit TRBD2. The CDR3 extends over 16 amino acids. Per the germline V gene, CDR1 is LGHDT and CDR2 is YNNKEL (reference sequence). J gave up 3 bases and V 0 bases, and 5 bases lay outside the gene matches. The CDR3 DNA sequence: TGTGCCAGCAGCCAAGACCCTAGCGGGGCAAAAGAGACCCAGTACTTC. It translates to CASSQDPSGAKETQYF.

V is TRBV19 and J is TRBJ2-1; TRBD2 matches 10 bases. Germline CDR1 LNHDA, CDR2 SQIVND (reference sequence). The CDR3 runs to 15 residues. V lost 2 bases, J lost 4 bases, and 2 bases stayed unmatched. This CDR3 reads CASSIWTSGYNEQFF. The CDR3 DNA reads as TGTGCCAGTAGTATATGGACTAGCGGATACAATGAGCAGTTCTTC.

This sequence joins TRBV5-6 and TRBJ2-3, with 9 bases aligning to TRBD2. CDR3 length: 15 residues. Germline trimming cut 2 bases from V and 6 bases from J; bases unmatched to any gene: 7. CDR1 and CDR2 from the germline V gene are SGHDT and YYEEEE. CDR3 protein: CASSFPSGVADTQYF. The CDR3 nucleotides read TGTGCCAGCAGCTTCCCTAGCGGGGTAGCCGATACGCAGTATTTT.

The CDR3 DNA is TGTGCTAGTGGTTTGGCCCGGACTCACCAAAATAATGAAAAACTGTTTTTT. Its protein is CASGLARTHQNNEKLFF. The rearrangement joins TRBV12-5 to TRBJ1-4; no reliable D call. V lost 1 base, J lost 4 bases, and 16 bases lay in between. Germline values: CDR1 LGHNT, CDR2 FRNRAP. The CDR3 spans 17 residues.

J is TRBJ2-3 and V is TRBV13, with 8 bases that match TRBD2. Germline trimming cut 5 bases from V and 3 bases from J; bases unmatched to any gene: 10. The CDR3 totals 16 residues. The germline CDR1 and CDR2 sequences are PRHDT and FYEKMQ (reference sequence). The CDR3 loop is CASSVTSGRGTDTQYF. The CDR3 DNA reads TGTGCCAGCAGCGTAACTAGCGGTAGAGGAACAGATACGCAGTATTTT.

The genes are TRBV29-1 and TRBJ1-1; unclear D gene. There are 11 residues in the CDR3. V lost 3 bases and J lost 6, with 8 bases in between. The germline gives CDR1 SQVTM, CDR2 ANQGSEA. CDR3 in amino acids: CSVDSQAEAFF. CDR3 sequence (DNA): TGCAGCGTTGATTCGCAGGCTGAAGCTTTCTTT.

The CDR3 is CASSIGLKILAKNIQYF. The CDR3 region has the DNA TGTGCCAGTAGTATAGGACTCAAAATATTAGCCAAAAACATTCAGTACTTC. This chain links TRBV19 with TRBJ2-4, with unresolved D. The germline V gene has CDR1 LNHDA and CDR2 SQIVND (reference sequence). The CDR3 is made up of 17 amino acids. The V end lost 1 base, the J end lost 0 bases, and 13 bases lay between the germline ends. Combining the CDR3 with reference TRBV19 and TRBJ2-4 gives the whole variable domain DGGITQSPKYLFRKEGQNVTLSCEQNLNHDAMYWYRQDPGQGLRLIYYSQIVNDFQKGDIAEGYSVSREKKESFPLTVTSAQKNPTAFYLCASSIGLKILAKNIQYFGAGTRLSVL.

The CDR3 sequence: CASSSGLFNEQFF. The CDR3 coding sequence is TGTGCCAGCAGCTCGGGACTTTTCAATGAGCAGTTCTTC. V gene TRBV5-8 combines with J gene TRBJ2-1; possibly TRBD2 for D (6 bases). This CDR3 contains 13 residues. Trimming left V 3 bases short and J 6 bases short, with 10 bases between. Germline V CDR1 and CDR2: SGHTS, YDEGEE. The variable domain in full, with the rest retrieved from reference TRBV5-8 and TRBJ2-1, is EAGVTQSPTHLIKTRGQQATLRCSPISGHTSVYWYQQALGLGLQFLLWYDEGEERNRGNFPPRFSGRQFPNYSSELNVNALELEDSALYLCASSSGLFNEQFFGPGTRLTVL.

The chain joins TRBV10-3 to TRBJ2-3, with D possibly TRBD2 on 6 matching bases. The V and J ends lost 3 bases and 4 bases respectively, with 11 bases between them. Germline V gene sequence: CDR1 ENHRY, CDR2 SYGVKD. This CDR3 is 14 amino acids long. CDR3 sequence reads: CAISDGLSPDTQYF. The DNA of the CDR3 is TGTGCCATCAGTGATGGACTAAGCCCAGATACGCAGTATTTT.

The chain combines TRBV10-3 with TRBJ2-2; 10 bases are shared with TRBD2. CDR3 length equals 15 residues. V was pared by 2 bases and J by 9 bases, with 6 bases of the junction left unmatched. Germline loops: CDR1 ENHRY, CDR2 SYGVKD. CDR3 nucleotide sequence: TGTGCCATCAGTGAGCCGGGACTAGCGAATAGGGAGCTGTTTTTT. This codes for CAISEPGLANRELFF.

The V and J genes are TRBV5-4 and TRBJ2-7; D possibly corresponds to TRBD1 (5 bases). The germline CDR1 and CDR2 sequences are SGHNT and YYREEE (reference sequence). Trimming took 0 bases from V and 3 from J, leaving 10 bases between them. The CDR3 loop spans 14 amino acids. The CDR3 DNA follows: TGTGCCAGCAGCTTGGCGGGCAGGGTCTACGAGCAGTACGTC. Translating gives CASSLAGRVYEQYV.

The chain is built from TRBV7-6 and TRBJ2-1; 9 bases match TRBD2. Losses at the gene ends were 7 bases for V and 4 bases for J; bases not matched to a gene: 11. The CDR3 is 16 residues long. Germline loops: CDR1 SGHVS, CDR2 FNYEAQ. The DNA of the CDR3 is TGTGCCAGCACCCTAGGTTCGGCGGGAGGGTACAATGAGCAGTTCTTC. Translated: CASTLGSAGGYNEQFF.

The chain is built from TRBV30 and TRBJ2-1, with D possibly being TRBD1 (6 bases). Trimming shortened V by 1 base and J by 8 bases, and 15 bases separated the two germline ends. The CDR3 spans 14 residues. CDR1 is GTSNPN, CDR2 SVGIG, per germline (reference sequence). CDR3: CAWSGQGFPYEQFF. CDR3 bases: TGTGCCTGGAGTGGCCAGGGGTTTCCGTATGAGCAGTTCTTC.